This T cell receptor (beta chain) emerged from a study of cytomegalovirus exposure and HLA in healthy donors. Notes on the study in general: Later findings reportedly placed an Asian-associated ancestry cluster below the roughly 700-donor mean for N-insertions. Reported performance of the classifier showed diagnosis of cytomegalovirus status with high specificity and sensitivity.

The PCR contained 60 Vbeta and 13 Jbeta primers. TCRdb keeps only in-frame clones here, not all; method: immunoSEQ multiplex PCR. The sample consists of over 80,000 clones, over 55% of them appearing once. To note about this clone: Its specificity is unknown.

This clonotype originated in a woman under 30 in good health and CMV-seropositive. Sequenced input: PBMCs.

CDR3 sequence reads: CASSPRGGSGSGEQFF. CDR3 nucleotides: TGTGCCAGCAGCCCTAGAGGGGGTAGCGGGAGCGGTGAGCAGTTCTTC. This sequence joins TRBV7-2 and TRBJ2-1; 9 nucleotides align to TRBD2. Trimming at V came to 5 bases and at J to 9 bases, leaving 14 bases not matched to a gene. Germline V CDR1 and CDR2: SGHTA, FQGNSA. The CDR3 runs to 16 residues.